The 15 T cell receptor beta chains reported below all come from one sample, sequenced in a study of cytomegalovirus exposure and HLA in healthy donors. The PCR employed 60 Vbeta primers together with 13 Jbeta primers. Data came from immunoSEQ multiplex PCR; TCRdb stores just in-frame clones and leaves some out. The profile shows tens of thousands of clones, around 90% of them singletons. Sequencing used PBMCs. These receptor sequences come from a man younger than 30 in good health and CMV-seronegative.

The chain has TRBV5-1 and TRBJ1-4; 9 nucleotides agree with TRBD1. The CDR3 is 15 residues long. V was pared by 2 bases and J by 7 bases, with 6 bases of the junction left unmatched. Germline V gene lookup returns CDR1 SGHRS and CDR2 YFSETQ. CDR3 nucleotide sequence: TGCGCCAGCAGCTTAACAGGGGGCGCGGTTGAAAAACTGTTTTTT. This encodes CASSLTGGAVEKLFF.

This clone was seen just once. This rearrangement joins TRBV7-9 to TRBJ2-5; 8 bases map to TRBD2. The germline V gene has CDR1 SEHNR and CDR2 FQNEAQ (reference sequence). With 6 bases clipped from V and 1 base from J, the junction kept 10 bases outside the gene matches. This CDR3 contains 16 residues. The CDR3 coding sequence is TGTGCCAGCAGGAGTCTTAGCGGGAACATCCAAGAGACCCAGTACTTC. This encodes CASRSLSGNIQETQYF.

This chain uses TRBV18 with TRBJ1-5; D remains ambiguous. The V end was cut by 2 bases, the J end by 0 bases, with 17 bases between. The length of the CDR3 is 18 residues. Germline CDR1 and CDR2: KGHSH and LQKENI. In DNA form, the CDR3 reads TGTGCCAGCTCACCATCCGGGGTGAGGGAGGATAGCAATCAGCCCCAGCATTTT. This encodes CASSPSGVREDSNQPQHF. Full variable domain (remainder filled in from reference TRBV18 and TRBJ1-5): NAGVMQNPRHLVRRRGQEARLRCSPMKGHSHVYWYRQLPEEGLKFMVYLQKENIIDESGMPKERFSAEFPKEGPSILRIQQVVRGDSAAYFCASSPSGVREDSNQPQHFGDGTRLSIL.

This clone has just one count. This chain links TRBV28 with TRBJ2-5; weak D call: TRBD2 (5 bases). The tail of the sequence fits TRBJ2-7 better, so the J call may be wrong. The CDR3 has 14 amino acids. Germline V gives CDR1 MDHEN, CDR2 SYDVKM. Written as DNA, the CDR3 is TGTGCCACCTTAGGCGGGTCTAGCTCCTACGAGCAGTACTTC. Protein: CATLGGSSSYEQYF.

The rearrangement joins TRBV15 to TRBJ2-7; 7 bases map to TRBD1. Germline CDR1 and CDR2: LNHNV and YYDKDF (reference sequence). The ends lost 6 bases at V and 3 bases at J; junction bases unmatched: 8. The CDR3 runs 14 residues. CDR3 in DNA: TGTGCCACCAGGGATCGGACAGGCCGCTACGAGCAGTACTTC. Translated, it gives CATRDRTGRYEQYF.

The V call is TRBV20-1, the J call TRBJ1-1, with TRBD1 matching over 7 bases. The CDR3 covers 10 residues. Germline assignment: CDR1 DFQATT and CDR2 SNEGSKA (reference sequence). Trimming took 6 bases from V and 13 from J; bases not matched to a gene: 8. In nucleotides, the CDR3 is TGCAGTGCGGAACAGGGGAGTGGTTTCTTT. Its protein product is CSAEQGSGFF.

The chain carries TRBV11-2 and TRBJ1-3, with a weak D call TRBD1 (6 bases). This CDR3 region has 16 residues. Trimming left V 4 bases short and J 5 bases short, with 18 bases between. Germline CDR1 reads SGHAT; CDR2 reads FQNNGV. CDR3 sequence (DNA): TGTGCCAGCAGCTCACCTGGGGACACCAGGCGAAACACCATATATTTT. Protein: CASSSPGDTRRNTIYF. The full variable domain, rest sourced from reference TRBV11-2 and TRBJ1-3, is EAGVAQSPRYKIIEKRQSVAFWCNPISGHATLYWYQQILGQGPKLLIQFQNNGVVDDSQLPKDRFSAERLKGVDSTLKIQPAKLEDSAVYLCASSSPGDTRRNTIYFGEGSWLTVV.

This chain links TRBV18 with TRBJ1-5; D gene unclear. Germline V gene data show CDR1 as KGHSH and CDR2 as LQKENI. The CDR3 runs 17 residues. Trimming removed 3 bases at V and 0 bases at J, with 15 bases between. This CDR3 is CASSPRQVLYSNQPQHF. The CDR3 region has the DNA TGTGCCAGCTCACCTCGTCAGGTTCTATATAGCAATCAGCCCCAGCATTTT.

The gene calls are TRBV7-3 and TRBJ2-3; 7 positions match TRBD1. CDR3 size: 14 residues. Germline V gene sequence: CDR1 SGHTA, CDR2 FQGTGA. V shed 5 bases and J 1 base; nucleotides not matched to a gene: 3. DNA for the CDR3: TGTGCCAGCAGCACTACAGGGGGCACAGATACGCAGTATTTT. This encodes CASSTTGGTDTQYF.

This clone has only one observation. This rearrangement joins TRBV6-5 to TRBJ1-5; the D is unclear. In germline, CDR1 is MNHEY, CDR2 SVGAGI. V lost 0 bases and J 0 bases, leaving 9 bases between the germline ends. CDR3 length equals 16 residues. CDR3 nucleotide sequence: TGTGCCAGCAGTTACTCGACGGGGTATAGCAATCAGCCCCAGCATTTT. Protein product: CASSYSTGYSNQPQHF.

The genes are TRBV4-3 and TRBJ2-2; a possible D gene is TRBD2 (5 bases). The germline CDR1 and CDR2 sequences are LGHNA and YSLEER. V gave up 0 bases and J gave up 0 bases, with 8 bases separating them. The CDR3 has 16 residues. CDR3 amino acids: CASSQEAGPNTGELFF. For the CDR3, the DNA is TGCGCCAGCAGCCAAGAGGCGGGCCCGAACACCGGGGAGCTGTTTTTT.

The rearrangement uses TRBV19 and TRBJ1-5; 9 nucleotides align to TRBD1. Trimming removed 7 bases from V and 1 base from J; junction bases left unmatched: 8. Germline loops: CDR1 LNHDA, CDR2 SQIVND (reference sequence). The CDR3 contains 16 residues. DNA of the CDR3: TGTGCCAGTACCGGGACAGGGTATGAAAGCAATCAGCCCCAGCATTTT. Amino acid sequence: CASTGTGYESNQPQHF.

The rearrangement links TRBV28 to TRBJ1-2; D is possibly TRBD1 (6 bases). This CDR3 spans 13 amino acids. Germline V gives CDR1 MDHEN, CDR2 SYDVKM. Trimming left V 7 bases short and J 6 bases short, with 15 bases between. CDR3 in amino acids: CASNKYRAHGYTF. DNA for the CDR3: TGTGCCAGCAATAAATACAGGGCACATGGCTACACCTTC.

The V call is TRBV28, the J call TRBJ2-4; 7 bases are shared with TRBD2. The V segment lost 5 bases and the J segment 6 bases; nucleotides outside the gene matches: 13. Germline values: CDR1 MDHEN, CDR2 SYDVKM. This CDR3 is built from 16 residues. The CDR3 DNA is TGTGCCAGCAGTCTTATCACCGGGGGGTCCCGAAACATTCAGTACTTC. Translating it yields CASSLITGGSRNIQYF.

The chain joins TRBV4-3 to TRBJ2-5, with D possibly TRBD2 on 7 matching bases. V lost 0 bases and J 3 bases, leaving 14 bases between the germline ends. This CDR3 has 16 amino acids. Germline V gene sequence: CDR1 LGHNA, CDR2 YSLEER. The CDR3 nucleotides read TGCGCCAGCAGCCAAGATGGGGGGGGCTCCGAAGAGACCCAGTACTTC. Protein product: CASSQDGGGSEETQYF.